Listed below are T cell receptor beta chains from one sample, sequenced in a study of T cells in Graves' hyperthyroidism and ophthalmopathy. Each CDR3 protein gets one entry after TCRdb re-called the multiplex PCR reads with MiXCR. Altogether roughly 580,000 distinct CDR3 sequences are present, 11% to 15% being singletons, with the ten largest covering more than 5%. The specimen was blood. Receptor source: a woman in her twenties or thirties with Graves' hyperthyroidism that later progressed to Graves' ophthalmopathy. CDR3s leave out the opening cysteine and the closing phenylalanine or tryptophan.

v_gene	j_gene	CDR3aa
TRBV6-1	TRBJ2-7	ASRTSTGAPYEQY
TRBV7-2	TRBJ2-7	ASSLGDYSSYEQY
TRBV5-1	TRBJ1-1	ASSLVRQNPTEAF
TRBV15	TRBJ1-6	ATSRDPTGGESPLH
TRBV28	TRBJ2-1	ASSLRTGFIDNEQF
TRBV27	TRBJ2-7	ASTVRGGYEQY
TRBV12-5	TRBJ2-7	ASAFGTGFEQY
TRBV11-3	TRBJ2-2	ASSHYQQDTGELF
TRBV12-3/TRBV12-4	TRBJ2-1	ASSLVAGGYNEQF
TRBV24-1	TRBJ2-3	ATSDPSADRALGTQY
TRBV19	TRBJ2-7	ASSPRLLTGHLSYEQY
TRBV19	TRBJ2-7	ASTDREYEQY
TRBV4-1	TRBJ2-7	ASSQGGWEQY
TRBV7-9	TRBJ1-1	ASTFLNTEAF
TRBV19	TRBJ1-2	ASSVSGETGYT
TRBV13	TRBJ2-3	ASSRKGRAPPSTDTQY
TRBV5-4	TRBJ1-3	ASSLTTVGNTIY
TRBV7-6	TRBJ2-1	ASSFGSDEQF
TRBV18	TRBJ2-7	ASSQNTGRDEQY
TRBV19	TRBJ1-2	ASNEDGANYGYT
TRBV30	TRBJ2-7	AWSVPHEQY
TRBV28	TRBJ1-1	ASMGDTEAF
TRBV28	TRBJ2-2	ASSFRVTGELF
TRBV3-1	TRBJ2-2	ASSHTTGAAGELF
TRBV24-1	TRBJ2-1	ATSDSTSGIRSAQF
TRBV2	TRBJ1-2	ASSRTESYGYT
TRBV13	TRBJ2-7	ASSTGTGSSYEQY
TRBV14	TRBJ2-3	ASSQVTGGRTDTQY
TRBV28	TRBJ1-3	ASSLKGQGSGNTIY